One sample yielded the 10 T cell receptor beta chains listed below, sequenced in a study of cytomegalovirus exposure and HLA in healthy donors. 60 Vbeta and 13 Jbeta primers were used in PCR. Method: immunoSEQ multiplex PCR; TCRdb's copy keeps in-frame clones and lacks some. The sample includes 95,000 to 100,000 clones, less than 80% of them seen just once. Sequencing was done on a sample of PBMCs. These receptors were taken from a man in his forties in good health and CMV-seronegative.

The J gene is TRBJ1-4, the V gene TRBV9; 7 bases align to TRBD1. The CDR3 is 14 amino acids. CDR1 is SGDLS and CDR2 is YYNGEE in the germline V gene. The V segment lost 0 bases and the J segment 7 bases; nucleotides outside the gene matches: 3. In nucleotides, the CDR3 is TGTGCCAGCAGCGTAGGAAGGGGGCCTGAAAAACTGTTTTTT. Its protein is CASSVGRGPEKLFF.

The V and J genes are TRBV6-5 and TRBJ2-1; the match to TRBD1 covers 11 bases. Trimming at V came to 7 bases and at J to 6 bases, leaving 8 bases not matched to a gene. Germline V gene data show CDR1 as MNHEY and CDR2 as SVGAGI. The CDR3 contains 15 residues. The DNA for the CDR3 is TGTGCCAGCAACGAGTGGGGGACAGGGGGCAATGAGCAGTTCTTC. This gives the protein CASNEWGTGGNEQFF.

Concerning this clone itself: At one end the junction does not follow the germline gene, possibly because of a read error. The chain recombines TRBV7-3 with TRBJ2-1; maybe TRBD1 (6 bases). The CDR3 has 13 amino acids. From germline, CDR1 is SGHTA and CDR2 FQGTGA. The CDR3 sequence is CSSSLQGYNEQFF. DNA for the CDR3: TGTTCCAGCAGCCTACAGGGTTACAATGAGCAGTTCTTC.

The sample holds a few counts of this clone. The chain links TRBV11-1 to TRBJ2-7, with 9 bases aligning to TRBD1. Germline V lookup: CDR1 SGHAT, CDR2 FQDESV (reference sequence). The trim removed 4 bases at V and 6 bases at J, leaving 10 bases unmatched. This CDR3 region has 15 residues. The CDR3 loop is CASSSPGQGLFEQYV. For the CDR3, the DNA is TGTGCCAGCAGCTCCCCGGGACAGGGTCTGTTCGAGCAGTACGTC.

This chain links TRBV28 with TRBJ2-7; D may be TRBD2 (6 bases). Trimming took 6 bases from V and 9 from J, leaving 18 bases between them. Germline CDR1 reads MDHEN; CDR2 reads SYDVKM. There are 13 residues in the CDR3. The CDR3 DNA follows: TGTGCCAGCAGCTTCCCGGGGGACTTCGCGCAGTACGTC. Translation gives CASSFPGDFAQYV.

The CDR3 sequence is CASSMGVAGPPETQYF. The CDR3 DNA reads as TGTGCCAGTAGTATGGGAGTAGCGGGGCCTCCGGAGACCCAGTACTTC. This chain connects TRBV19 to TRBJ2-5, with 8 bases fitting TRBD2. V gave up 3 bases and J gave up 5 bases; unmatched junction bases: 11. CDR3 size: 16 residues. In germline, CDR1 is LNHDA, CDR2 SQIVND (reference sequence).

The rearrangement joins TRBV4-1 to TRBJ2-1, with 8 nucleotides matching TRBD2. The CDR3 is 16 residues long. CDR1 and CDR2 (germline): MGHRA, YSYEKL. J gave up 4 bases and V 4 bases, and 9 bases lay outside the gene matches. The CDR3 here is CASSPHRGGMYNEQFF. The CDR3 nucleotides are TGCGCCAGCAGCCCCCACCGGGGGGGTATGTACAATGAGCAGTTCTTC.

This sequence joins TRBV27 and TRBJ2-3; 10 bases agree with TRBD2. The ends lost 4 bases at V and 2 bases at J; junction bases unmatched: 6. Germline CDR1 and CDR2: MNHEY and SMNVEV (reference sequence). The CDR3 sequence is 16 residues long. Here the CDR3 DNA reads TGTGCCAGCAGTTCTAAGGGGACTAGCGCCACAGATACGCAGTATTTT. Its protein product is CASSSKGTSATDTQYF.

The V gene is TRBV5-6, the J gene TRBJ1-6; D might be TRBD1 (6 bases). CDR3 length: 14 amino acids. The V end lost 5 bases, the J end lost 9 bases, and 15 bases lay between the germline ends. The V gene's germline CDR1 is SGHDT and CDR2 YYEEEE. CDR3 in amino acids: CASSTTGSGSPLHF. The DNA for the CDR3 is TGTGCCAGCAGTACTACAGGGTCGGGTTCACCCCTCCACTTT.

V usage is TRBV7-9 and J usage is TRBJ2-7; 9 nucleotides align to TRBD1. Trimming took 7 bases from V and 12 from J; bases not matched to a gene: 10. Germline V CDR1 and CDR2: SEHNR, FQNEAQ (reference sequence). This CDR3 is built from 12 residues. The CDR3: CASNRQGELRYF. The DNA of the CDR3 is TGTGCCAGCAACCGACAGGGGGAACTCCGGTACTTC.